The clone carrying this TCR beta chain has a count of ten or more. In the original analysis: Reference gene primer amplification yielded estimated nucleated cell counts. Measured with immunoSEQ multiplex PCR; TCRdb has only the in-frame clones, and not every one. That table is the source of V, J and clone size, and D and trimming were worked out from the DNA. Among about 270,000 clones listed, 89% were seen once. The CDR3 spans 15 residues. The trim removed 5 bases at V and 4 bases at J, leaving 10 bases unmatched. Germline V gene lookup returns CDR1 LNHDA and CDR2 SQIVND (reference sequence). These data are taken from a study of blood T cell repertoires in COVID-19. Study in general: Samples taken during acute and convalescent COVID-19 were collected in the United States, Italy and Spain. T cells, B-cell-depleted T cells, or PBMCs provided the cDNA or gDNA that served as material.

The chain has TRBV19 and TRBJ1-2, with 7 bases matching TRBD1. The receptor's source is a man aged 50-60 years with acute or convalescent COVID-19. Sequenced material: peripheral blood. DNA of the CDR3: TGTGCCAGTAGTCCACGGGGCTCAGGGGGCTATGGCTACACCTTC. Protein sequence: CASSPRGSGGYGYTF.